This T cell receptor beta chain was profiled in a study of OX40 agonist ivuxolimab in advanced cancers. Study at large: Among those enrolled, mean age was approximately 60 years (range 23 to 79) and about 81% were male.

General study points: Averaged across samples, CD8+ T cells carried more expanded clones than CD4+ did.

Data came from immunoSEQ multiplex PCR; TCRdb stores just in-frame clones and leaves some out. This table holds 25,000 to 35,000 clones, approximately 80% found once. Details on this clone: Its target is unknown.

The CDR3 has 15 residues. Germline CDR1 MNHEY, CDR2 SMNVEV (reference sequence). Deletions cut 2 bases from V and 5 bases from J, with 13 bases between. Individuals having autoimmune disease history or systemic immunosuppression were not enrolled. This chain joins TRBV27 and TRBJ2-1; maybe TRBD1 (6 bases). The sequence was obtained from an adult with an advanced solid tumor such as melanoma, head and neck, liver or kidney cancer. The sample was CD4+ or CD8+ T cells sorted from blood, taken in a trial of the OX40 agonist ivuxolimab. The CDR3 bases are TGTGCCAGCAGTTTACTGCAGGGGTCGAACAATGAGCAGTTCTTC. Its protein product is CASSLLQGSNNEQFF.